Shown below are 7 T cell receptor beta chains from a single sample sequenced in a study of blood T cell repertoires in COVID-19. The table came from immunoSEQ multiplex PCR; TCRdb's copy has only in-frame clones and leaves some out. The table shows hundreds of thousands of clones, with around 87% occurring only once. Sequencing was performed on PBMCs or T cells enriched from blood (not recorded which). The receptors were gathered from a man aged 25-45 years who had recovered from COVID-19.

The rearrangement joins TRBV16 to TRBJ2-1; TRBD2 matches at 11 bases. V shed 3 bases and J 6 bases; nucleotides not matched to a gene: 7. This CDR3 contains 16 residues. CDR1 is KGHSY, CDR2 FQNENV, per germline. The CDR3 region has the DNA TGTGCCAGCAGCCAGACGAAACTAGCGGGAGTCAATGAGCAGTTCTTC. Its protein product is CASSQTKLAGVNEQFF.

This clone was detected only a few times. This chain connects TRBV23-1 to TRBJ2-7, with D possibly TRBD1 on 7 matching bases. TRBV23-1 is noted as an ORF with a role that remains uncertain. The V and J ends lost 0 bases and 4 bases respectively, with 22 bases between them. The CDR3 is made up of 18 amino acids. DNA for the CDR3: TGCGCCAGCAGTCAATCGGTGTGTTCAGGGGGGAAAGGGTACGAGCAGTACTTC. Translated, it gives CASSQSVCSGGKGYEQYF.

This chain joins TRBV28 and TRBJ2-3; TRBD2 might be the D (5 bases). The length of the CDR3 is 15 residues. V lost 1 base to trimming and J lost 3 bases, with 11 bases between them. Germline V gives CDR1 MDHEN, CDR2 SYDVKM. The chain's CDR3 is CASSLYGEETDTQYF. The CDR3 DNA reads TGTGCCAGCAGTTTATACGGGGAAGAGACAGATACGCAGTATTTT.

J is TRBJ2-1 and V is TRBV4-1; 9 bases agree with TRBD2. V shed 1 base and J 4 bases; nucleotides not matched to a gene: 2. Germline V lookup: CDR1 MGHRA, CDR2 YSYEKL. The CDR3 loop spans 15 amino acids. CDR3 amino acids: CASSQVLAGYNEQFF. CDR3 nucleotide sequence: TGCGCCAGCAGCCAAGTTCTAGCGGGATACAATGAGCAGTTCTTC.

The chain links TRBV3-1 (or the pseudogene TRBV3-2) to TRBJ2-7, with D possibly matching TRBD2 (5 bases). Per the germline V gene, CDR1 is LGHDT and CDR2 is YNNKEL (reference sequence). V was pared by 0 bases and J by 2 bases, with 11 bases between. CDR3 length: 15 residues. CDR3 protein: CASSQEVSGPYEQYF. The DNA for the CDR3 is TGTGCCAGCAGCCAAGAGGTGAGCGGACCCTACGAGCAGTACTTC.

The chain is built from TRBV28 and TRBJ1-1; 9 bases fit TRBD1. Germline CDR1 reads MDHEN; CDR2 reads SYDVKM. V lost 5 bases to trimming and J lost 5 bases; unmatched junction nucleotides: 6. The CDR3 spans 14 residues. The CDR3 nucleotides are TGTGCCAGCAGTCCACAGGGGGCCGGAACTGAAGCTTTCTTT. Protein sequence: CASSPQGAGTEAFF.

The count of this clone is one. The J gene is TRBJ1-1, the V gene TRBV19; 7 nucleotides match TRBD1. V shed 9 bases, J shed 5 bases, and the junction held 9 bases outside the gene matches. This CDR3 contains 13 residues. Germline V gene sequence: CDR1 LNHDA, CDR2 SQIVND (reference sequence). In nucleotides, the CDR3 is TGTGCCAGCGGCGCCTCCAGGGGGACTGAAGCTTTCTTT. Translated, it gives CASGASRGTEAFF.